The sequence of this T cell receptor (beta chain) was determined in a study of blood T cell repertoires in COVID-19. Overall study context: In each case, the material was cDNA or gDNA derived from T cells, B-cell-depleted T cells, or PBMCs.

Looked up from germline, CDR1 is MNHEY and CDR2 is SVGAGI. The CDR3 consists of 11 residues. Between the trimmed V and J ends, which lost 11 bases and 7 bases, there was a span of 12 bases. In the source study's methods: Scientists estimated how many nucleated cells there were by amplifying reference gene primers. Here immunoSEQ multiplex PCR was the method, and the copy in TCRdb shows in-frame clones only, minus some. The DNA gave D and trimming, while V, J and clone size come from that table. The sample shows under 200,000 clones, around 80% of them seen only once. The TCR was taken from a man in his 70s with active or convalescent COVID-19. What was sequenced was peripheral blood. This chain uses TRBV6-5 with TRBJ1-3; TRBD1 is a possible D gene (5 bases). CDR3 in amino acids: CAGGVSNTIYF. DNA of the CDR3: TGTGCCGGAGGGGTTTCGAACACCATATATTTT.